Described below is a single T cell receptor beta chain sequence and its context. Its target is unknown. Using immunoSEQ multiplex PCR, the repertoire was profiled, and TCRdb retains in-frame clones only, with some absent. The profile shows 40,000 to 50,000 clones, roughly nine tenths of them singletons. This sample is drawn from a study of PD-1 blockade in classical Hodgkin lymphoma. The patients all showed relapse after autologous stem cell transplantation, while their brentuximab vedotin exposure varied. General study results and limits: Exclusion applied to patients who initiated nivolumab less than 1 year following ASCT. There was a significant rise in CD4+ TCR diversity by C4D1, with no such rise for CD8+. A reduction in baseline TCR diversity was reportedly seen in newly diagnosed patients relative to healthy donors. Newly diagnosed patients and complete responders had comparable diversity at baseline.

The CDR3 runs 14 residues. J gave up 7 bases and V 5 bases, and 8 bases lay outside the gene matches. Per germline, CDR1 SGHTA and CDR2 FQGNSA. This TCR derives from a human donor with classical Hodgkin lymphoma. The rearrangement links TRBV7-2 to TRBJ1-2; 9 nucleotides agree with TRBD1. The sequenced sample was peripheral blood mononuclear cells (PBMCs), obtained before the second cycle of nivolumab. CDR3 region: CASSAGTGWSGYTF. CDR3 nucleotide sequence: TGTGCCAGCAGCGCCGGGACAGGGTGGTCTGGCTACACCTTC.